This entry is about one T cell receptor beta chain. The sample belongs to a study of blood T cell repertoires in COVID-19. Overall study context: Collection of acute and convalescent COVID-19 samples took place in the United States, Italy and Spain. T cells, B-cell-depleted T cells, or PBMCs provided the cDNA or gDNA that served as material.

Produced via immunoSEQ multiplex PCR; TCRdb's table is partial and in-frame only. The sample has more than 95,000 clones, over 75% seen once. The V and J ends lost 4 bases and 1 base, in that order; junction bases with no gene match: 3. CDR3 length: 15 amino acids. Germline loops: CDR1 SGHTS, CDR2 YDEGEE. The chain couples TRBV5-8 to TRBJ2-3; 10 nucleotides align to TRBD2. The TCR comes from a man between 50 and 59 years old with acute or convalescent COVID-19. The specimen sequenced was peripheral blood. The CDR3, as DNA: TGTGCCAGCAGCAACGGGACTAGCGGCACAGATACGCAGTATTTT. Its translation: CASSNGTSGTDTQYF. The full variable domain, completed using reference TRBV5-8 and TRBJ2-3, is EAGVTQSPTHLIKTRGQQATLRCSPISGHTSVYWYQQALGLGLQFLLWYDEGEERNRGNFPPRFSGRQFPNYSSELNVNALELEDSALYLCASSNGTSGTDTQYFGPGTRLTVL.